The present T cell receptor (beta chain) was sequenced within a study of T cell responses to AZD1222 COVID-19 vaccine. Study-wide points: It should be noted that donors were predominantly white British and more often female, and clonal diversity was possibly underestimated. Baseline seropositivity occurred in only a handful of AZD1222 recipients. All repertoire sampling was performed exclusively after the peak T cell response.

Produced via immunoSEQ multiplex PCR; TCRdb's table is partial and in-frame only. The sample yields roughly 85,000 clones, 70% to 90% seen once. V lost 0 bases to trimming and J lost 4 bases; unmatched junction nucleotides: 1. Germline V gene data show CDR1 as SGDLS and CDR2 as YYNGEE. The CDR3 is made up of 14 amino acids. About this clone: Its antigen is still unknown. Different DNA sequences within this sample yield the same CDR3.

Sequencing used peripheral blood, obtained on day 0 of MenACWY control vaccination. The TCR comes from an adult in good health. This chain connects TRBV9 to TRBJ2-3, with 8 bases that match TRBD2. This CDR3 reads CASSVAGGADTQYF. The CDR3 DNA is TGTGCCAGCAGCGTAGCGGGGGGGGCAGATACGCAGTATTTT.